This passage covers 4 T cell receptor beta chains from one sample sequenced in a study of PD-1 blockade in classical Hodgkin lymphoma (dated by TCRdb to 2018 to 2021). The time point label of this sample denotes: cycle 4 day 1 (C4D1), after 6 weeks of nivolumab. Every trial patient had relapsed after autologous stem cell transplantation, and cohorts A, B and C differed in prior brentuximab vedotin exposure. The library relied on the immunoSEQ multiplex PCR assay. TCRdb took over this immuneACCESS table, retaining in-frame rearrangements with V and J assigned. Such tables are incomplete; in checked studies, under half of the missing clones stem from an unresolved V gene, and the remainder is unexplained. The sample data list tens of thousands of clones, and roughly 89% of these were observed just once. The ten largest clones take up 14% of the sample. Here the sequenced sample was peripheral blood mononuclear cells (PBMCs), taken before the fourth cycle of nivolumab. These receptor sequences come from a human donor with classical Hodgkin lymphoma.

CDR3 region: CASSLAGEGQNIQYF. The DNA of the CDR3 is TGTGCCAGCAGCCTAGCGGGAGAGGGGCAAAACATTCAGTACTTC. V gene TRBV5-6 combines with J gene TRBJ2-4; 10 bases are a match to TRBD2. The trim removed 4 bases at V and 5 bases at J, leaving 6 bases unmatched. The CDR3 has 15 amino acids. Looked up from germline, CDR1 is SGHDT and CDR2 is YYEEEE.

This clone was detected only once. The chain combines TRBV7-6 with TRBJ2-3; 7 bases match TRBD2. Trimming at V came to 3 bases and at J to 1 base, leaving 13 bases not matched to a gene. Germline loops: CDR1 SGHVS, CDR2 FNYEAQ. This CDR3 region has 18 residues. The CDR3 nucleotides read TGTGCCAGCAGCTTGGCCCTGGTCGGGAGGATGGGCACAGATACGCAGTATTTT. It yields the protein CASSLALVGRMGTDTQYF.

The V and J genes are TRBV29-1 and TRBJ1-1; D might be TRBD1 (6 bases). This CDR3 contains 16 residues. Germline CDR1 is SQVTM and CDR2 is ANQGSEA. Trimming cost V 7 bases and J 2 bases, with 23 bases left between them. Written as DNA, the CDR3 is TGCAGCGCTCGGGAGAGGGGACATAGTATCAACACTGAAGCTTTCTTT. Its translation is CSARERGHSINTEAFF.

V is TRBV5-1 and J is TRBJ2-1, with 10 nucleotides matching TRBD1. V shed 3 bases and J 9 bases; nucleotides not matched to a gene: 12. Germline CDR1 SGHRS, CDR2 YFSETQ. The CDR3 has 16 amino acids. CDR3 bases: TGCGCCAGCAGCTCGAAAGGGGGACAGGGGCTAAGTGAGCAGTTCTTC. It encodes CASSSKGGQGLSEQFF. The whole variable domain, remainder taken from reference TRBV5-1 and TRBJ2-1, is KAGVTQTPRYLIKTRGQQVTLSCSPISGHRSVSWYQQTPGQGLQFLFEYFSETQRNKGNFPGRFSGRQFSNSRSEMNVSTLELGDSALYLCASSSKGGQGLSEQFFGPGTRLTVL.